This TCR beta chain was identified in a study of beta chain features in type 1 diabetes listed by TCRdb under 2018. Regarding the study in general: Mean age, gender distribution, total cell number and subset yield were not different between patients and healthy donors. A total of roughly 98,000,000 sorted cells were examined across all samples, and a strong correlation was observed between cell number per subset and RNA yield. In the study, TCRB repertoires of sorted circulating CD4+ T cell subsets from recently diagnosed type 1 diabetes patients were compared with those of matched healthy donors. Regulatory and stem cell-like memory subsets were isolated from only 8 patients and about eight healthy donors, whereas naive and central memory subsets came from all 30 or so donors.

From the cysteine up to the phenylalanine, the CDR3 has a length of 15 residues. Here the CDR3 DNA is all that survives: 45 bases in frame from base 1. From the germline V gene (reference sequence), CDR1 is MNHEY and CDR2 is SMNVEV. V is cut by 8 bases and J by 3 bases, and the space between the germline ends is 20 bases. The paper as a whole reports these results and caveats: At VDJ recombination sites, patients with type 1 diabetes made fewer insertions and deleted more nucleotides, a pattern implying thymic rearrangement abnormalities. Because cDNA was sequenced instead of genomic DNA, highly expressing activated cells could be over-represented, though the groups showed no difference in activation or CD3 levels. In all four CD4+ subsets, TCRB CDR3 length was moderately but significantly shorter in type 1 diabetes patients. PCR might favor shorter templates, but patient and control samples were amplified and corrected together, so any skew would affect both groups equally. The naive, central memory and regulatory TCRB repertoires appeared to resemble one another more closely among patients than among healthy donors. Only small numbers of individuals were included in the HLA sub-analyses, which left unresolved whether HLA type had any influence on TCRB rearrangement.

For this clone: This receptor's antigen is unknown. Per-nucleotide qualities are absent, and no much larger clonotype sits a single base away.

Each donor gave one peripheral blood draw, averaging around 120 mL, which was collected into heparinised tubes. A BD FACSAria II and a panel including CD45RO, CCR7, CD25, CD127, CD95 and CD27 were used to sort naive, central memory, regulatory and stem cell-like memory CD4+ T cells. A purity above 98% was achieved for all sorted populations. PBMCs were isolated right away by Lymphoprep density gradient centrifugation and were stained directly, without culture. Samples were stained and sorted in pairs, with one healthy donor and one patient per experiment, so that batch effects were minimized. The entire isolated RNA was reverse transcribed using the High Capacity cDNA Reverse Transcription Kit, and thus expressed TCRB transcripts were sequenced. Deep immunoSEQ sequencing was applied to naive, central memory and regulatory T cell samples, giving an average of around 4 million total reads per sample. Sorted cells were lysed in RLT buffer and RNA was extracted with DNase-treated RNeasy Micro or Mini kits, depending on cell number. Each cell subset was processed on its own to prevent cross-contamination, while patient and healthy donor samples were processed together. Using the immunoSEQ multiplex PCR, TCRB sequences were amplified from cDNA into 87-bp fragments spanning the CDR3 region. The amplicons were sequenced using the Illumina HiSeq platform. For the original study's pipeline: PCR bias was computationally corrected using synthetic template baselines, reads within Hamming distance 2 were collapsed, and singletons that could not be merged were discarded. Reads were aligned against IMGT so that V, D and J genes, CDR3 length and insertions or deletions at six rearrangement sites could be assigned. Within each subset, clonotype counts were normalized to the number of sorted cells before true diversity and Gini coefficients were calculated with the tcR R package. Repertoire sharing was quantified using the overlap coefficient calculated on TCRB nucleotide sequences. TCRdb's version of the immuneACCESS table is confined to in-frame rearrangements and falls short of the full clone set. An unresolved V gene accounts for under half of the shortfall where checked; the remainder is of unknown origin. V, J and clone size derive from that table, while D and trimming were established from the DNA sequence. Here the sample has more than 150,000 clones; approximately 9% occur a single time. The ten largest clones add up to roughly 2.5% of the sample.

Material: central memory CD4+ T cells from blood. The sequence joins TRBV27 to TRBJ2-7, and the D gene may be TRBD2, 5 bases matching. The sequence was collected from a woman in her late teens or twenties in good health. The DNA reads as follows: TGTGCCAGCCGCTCCTTGGCGAGCGGATTCTACGAGCAGTACTTC. Its translation is CASRSLASGFYEQYF.